Below, 23 T cell receptor beta chains from the same sample are listed, as sequenced in a study of CD8 T cells in Susac syndrome (dated by TCRdb to about 2019). Library prep was done by the immunoSEQ multiplex PCR assay. RNA was extracted using the RNeasy kit, and about 0.5 to 1 ug of the RNA was reverse transcribed with random hexamers. Starting from the raw public reads, TCRdb applied fastp trimming at Q25, assembled clones with MiXCR and retained in-frame beta chains. Rows matching on CDR3 protein sequence are summarized as one entry with the most common DNA and genes. The sample table shows some 200,000 distinct CDR3 sequences, and 85% to 95% are seen once. The top ten hold about 0.15% of the sample. The sequencing input was CD8+ T cells from PBMCs. These TCRs come from a human donor with Susac syndrome.

This clonotype has just one count. The chain recombines TRBV24-1 with TRBJ1-1; D unclear. Germline CDR1 and CDR2: KGHDR and SFDVKD. The CDR3 has 15 amino acids. The V end lost 4 bases, the J end lost 6 bases, and 17 bases lay between the germline ends. Here the CDR3 reads CATSDRVFTEAEAFF. The CDR3 DNA sequence: TGTGCCACCAGTGACCGGGTTTTCACGGAAGCTGAAGCTTTCTTT.

V usage is TRBV29-1 and J usage is TRBJ2-7; tentatively, D is TRBD2 (6 bases). Germline assignment: CDR1 SQVTM and CDR2 ANQGSEA. V lost 4 bases, J lost 3 bases, and 16 bases lay in between. The CDR3 covers 14 residues. In nucleotides, the CDR3 is TGCAGCGTTGTGTTCGAAGGGACTTACTACGAGCAGTACTTC. Its protein product is CSVVFEGTYYEQYF.

This clonotype was seen a single time. The chain uses TRBV12-3 or TRBV12-4 and TRBJ1-2, with D unresolved. This CDR3 region has 13 residues. The V and J ends lost 2 bases and 2 bases respectively, with 6 bases between them. The CDR3 DNA reads TGTGCCAGCAGTTTACCCCAAAACTATGGCTACACCTTC. It is translated as CASSLPQNYGYTF.

The chain couples TRBV6-2 or TRBV6-3 to TRBJ1-1; D remains unclear. The CDR3 runs to 13 residues. Trimming left V 8 bases short and J 6 bases short, with 16 bases between. Germline CDR1 and CDR2: MNHEY and SVGEGT. CDR3 nucleotide sequence: TGTGCCAGCGGTAGCGGCGCATGGGCTGAAGCTTTCTTT. It codes for CASGSGAWAEAFF.

The rearrangement links TRBV7-2 to TRBJ1-1; TRBD1 is a possible D gene (6 bases). CDR1 and CDR2 from the germline V gene are SGHTA and FQGNSA. V was clipped by 4 bases and J by 1 base, with 22 bases between them. The CDR3 totals 18 residues. CDR3 nucleotides: TGTGCCAGCAGCTCCACCACCCTCCTACAGGGACGGAACACTGAAGCTTTCTTT. Its translation: CASSSTTLLQGRNTEAFF.

The chain employs TRBV7-9 and TRBJ2-7; 9 bases fit TRBD1. Germline assignment: CDR1 SEHNR and CDR2 FQNEAQ (reference sequence). V gave up 1 base and J gave up 2 bases; unmatched junction bases: 6. This CDR3 has 16 residues. The CDR3 is CASSLEGTGLTYEQYF. The CDR3 nucleotides are TGTGCCAGCAGCTTAGAGGGGACAGGGTTGACCTACGAGCAGTACTTC.

This sequence joins TRBV20-1 and TRBJ1-2; D possibly corresponds to TRBD1 (6 bases). Per germline, CDR1 DFQATT and CDR2 SNEGSKA (reference sequence). With 6 bases removed from V and 7 bases from J, the gap between germline ends came to 15 bases. The CDR3 has 12 residues. The CDR3 loop is CSAPSGAVGYTF. Here the CDR3 DNA reads TGCAGTGCCCCCTCGGGGGCGGTTGGCTACACCTTC.

The genes are TRBV29-1 and TRBJ2-7; no clear D. Germline loops: CDR1 SQVTM, CDR2 ANQGSEA. This CDR3 is built from 12 residues. V was trimmed by 3 bases and J by 3 bases, leaving 9 bases between them. CDR3 protein: CSVEVQSYEQYF. In DNA, the CDR3 is TGCAGCGTTGAGGTCCAAAGCTACGAGCAGTACTTC.

The gene calls are TRBV7-9 and TRBJ1-2; 9 bases fit TRBD1. The length of the CDR3 is 15 residues. CDR1 and CDR2 (germline): SEHNR, FQNEAQ (reference sequence). Trimming took 1 base from V and 8 from J; bases not matched to a gene: 8. CDR3 in amino acids: CASSLGLDRGDGYTF. DNA of the CDR3: TGTGCCAGCAGCTTAGGTTTAGACAGGGGGGACGGCTACACCTTC.

The chain's CDR3 is CSAGTTTDTQYF. The CDR3 DNA reads TGCAGTGCCGGGACGACAACAGATACGCAGTATTTT. The chain carries TRBV20-1 and TRBJ2-3; the D call may be TRBD1 or TRBD2 (5 bases each). This CDR3 region has 12 residues. V dropped 6 bases and J dropped 3 bases, with 10 bases sitting between them. Germline V gene lookup returns CDR1 DFQATT and CDR2 SNEGSKA (reference sequence).

The V and J genes are TRBV9 and TRBJ2-7; 8 positions agree with TRBD2. The CDR3 spans 15 residues. The V segment lost 0 bases and the J segment 4 bases; nucleotides outside the gene matches: 6. Germline-derived CDR1 and CDR2 are SGDLS and YYNGEE. This CDR3 reads CASSVGVAGLYEQYF. CDR3 nucleotide sequence: TGTGCCAGCAGCGTAGGAGTAGCGGGACTGTACGAGCAGTACTTC. Full variable domain (missing parts from reference TRBV9 and TRBJ2-7): DSGVTQTPKHLITATGQRVTLRCSPRSGDLSVYWYQQSLDQGLQFLIQYYNGEERAKGNILERFSAQQFPDLHSELNLSSLELGDSALYFCASSVGVAGLYEQYFGPGTRLTVT.

The chain has TRBV20-1 and TRBJ2-7, with 14 bases aligning to TRBD2. The CDR3 has 15 amino acids. J gave up 7 bases and V 3 bases, and 8 bases lay outside the gene matches. Looked up from germline, CDR1 is DFQATT and CDR2 is SNEGSKA (reference sequence). CDR3 sequence: CSASRLAGGLGEQYF. CDR3 nucleotides: TGCAGTGCTAGTCGACTAGCGGGGGGGTTGGGAGAGCAGTACTTC.

This chain connects TRBV15 to TRBJ1-2, with D maybe TRBD1 (5 bases). Germline CDR1 LNHNV, CDR2 YYDKDF (reference sequence). V shed 0 bases and J shed 4 bases, with 12 bases lying between them. The CDR3 is 15 residues long. The CDR3 DNA sequence: TGTGCCACCAGCAGAGAATCAGGGACCGTCTATGGCTACACCTTC. Translating it yields CATSRESGTVYGYTF.

Here the CDR3 DNA reads TGTGCCAGTAGTGCGACAGGGGACTTTCCACCCCTCCACTTT. This gives the protein CASSATGDFPPLHF. The V gene is TRBV19, the J gene TRBJ1-6, with 8 bases that match TRBD1. V was pared by 5 bases and J by 11 bases, with 8 bases of the junction left unmatched. This CDR3 contains 14 residues. Germline loops: CDR1 LNHDA, CDR2 SQIVND (reference sequence).

The CDR3 spells CASTTSGLAFLNEQFF. The CDR3 DNA reads as TGTGCCAGCACCACTTCAGGACTAGCCTTCCTCAATGAGCAGTTCTTC. The V and J genes are TRBV2 and TRBJ2-1, with 8 bases fitting TRBD2. With V trimmed by 7 bases and J by 6 bases, 14 bases remained unmatched. Germline-derived CDR1 and CDR2 are SNHLY and FYNNEI. The CDR3 totals 16 residues.

This sequence joins TRBV20-1 and TRBJ2-3, with a weak D call TRBD2 (5 bases). CDR3 length: 14 amino acids. V was pared by 1 base and J by 3 bases, with 11 bases between. Germline assignment: CDR1 DFQATT and CDR2 SNEGSKA (reference sequence). DNA for the CDR3: TGCAGTGCTAGAGGAAACGGGAAGACAGATACGCAGTATTTT. Translating it yields CSARGNGKTDTQYF.

The genes are TRBV9 and TRBJ2-4, with a weak D call TRBD1 (6 bases). The CDR3 consists of 16 residues. CDR1 and CDR2 (germline): SGDLS, YYNGEE. Trimming removed 0 bases at V and 0 bases at J, with 10 bases between. This chain's CDR3 is CASSVGPTGAKNIQYF. CDR3 bases: TGTGCCAGCAGCGTAGGCCCGACAGGAGCCAAAAACATTCAGTACTTC.

The CDR3: CSKTDSYEQYF. The CDR3 region has the DNA TGCAGTAAGACAGATTCCTACGAGCAGTACTTC. The rearrangement links TRBV20-1 to TRBJ2-7; D might be TRBD1 (5 bases). With 8 bases removed from V and 1 base from J, the gap between germline ends came to 9 bases. This CDR3 comprises 11 residues. CDR1 is DFQATT and CDR2 is SNEGSKA in the germline V gene (reference sequence).

The chain joins TRBV2 to TRBJ1-5, with a weak D call TRBD1 (5 bases). CDR3 length: 16 residues. Germline V gives CDR1 SNHLY, CDR2 FYNNEI. V was clipped by 2 bases and J by 0 bases, with 11 bases between them. The CDR3 nucleotides read TGTGCCAGCAGTGAAATCAGGGTTGTTAGCAATCAGCCCCAGCATTTT. Its protein is CASSEIRVVSNQPQHF.

The chain has TRBV24-1 and TRBJ1-2; D gene uncertain. V shed 3 bases and J shed 3 bases, with 13 bases lying between them. Germline CDR1 is KGHDR and CDR2 is SFDVKD. The CDR3 loop spans 15 amino acids. The CDR3 sequence: CATSDPMAYDYGYTF. CDR3 DNA sequence: TGTGCCACCAGTGATCCGATGGCTTATGACTATGGCTACACCTTC.

The chain carries TRBV2 and TRBJ2-7; D is unclear. The V and J ends lost 3 bases and 3 bases respectively, with 9 bases between them. The germline V gene encodes CDR1 SNHLY and CDR2 FYNNEI. CDR3 length equals 13 residues. The CDR3 sequence: CASSEAANYEQYF. CDR3 nucleotides: TGTGCCAGCAGTGAGGCGGCTAACTACGAGCAGTACTTC.

The chain is built from TRBV20-1 and TRBJ2-7; maybe TRBD2 (6 bases). The germline CDR1 and CDR2 sequences are DFQATT and SNEGSKA (reference sequence). The CDR3 totals 12 residues. V lost 3 bases to trimming and J lost 2 bases, with 8 bases between them. CDR3 protein: CSASGSTYEQYF. The CDR3 DNA is TGCAGTGCTAGCGGGAGTACCTACGAGCAGTACTTC.

The chain recombines TRBV5-1 with TRBJ1-1; D ambiguous. Germline V lookup: CDR1 SGHRS, CDR2 YFSETQ. The CDR3 has 15 amino acids. Trimming stripped 0 bases from V and 1 base from J, with 10 bases between. CDR3 coding DNA: TGCGCCAGCAGCTTGGCCGGGTGGGGGAACACTGAAGCTTTCTTT. Its protein product is CASSLAGWGNTEAFF.